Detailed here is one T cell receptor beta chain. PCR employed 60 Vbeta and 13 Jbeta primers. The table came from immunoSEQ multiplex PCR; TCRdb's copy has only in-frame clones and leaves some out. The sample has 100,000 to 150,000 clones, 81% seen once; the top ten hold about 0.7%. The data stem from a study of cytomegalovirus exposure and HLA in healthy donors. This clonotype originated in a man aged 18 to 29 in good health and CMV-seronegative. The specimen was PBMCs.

This CDR3 is CASSPHHRVVRAEAFF. The CDR3 DNA is TGTGCCAGCAGCCCGCACCACAGGGTAGTTCGGGCTGAAGCTTTCTTT. This chain connects TRBV7-2 to TRBJ1-1, with D perhaps TRBD1 (6 bases). Trimming cost V 5 bases and J 6 bases, with 22 bases left between them. CDR3 length: 16 amino acids. Germline V CDR1 and CDR2: SGHTA, FQGNSA.